Below are 27 T cell receptor beta chains sequenced from a single sample in a study of T cells in Graves' hyperthyroidism and ophthalmopathy. Amplification of TCR beta CDR3 regions was performed using RNA transcripts as template. When the TCR CDR3 underwent first-round RT-PCR, the HTBI primer set was used. TCRdb passed the multiplex PCR reads through MiXCR, listing each CDR3 protein once. The sample contains some 770,000 distinct CDR3 sequences, 16% of which appear only once. The sample comprised blood. These receptors all come from a man between 18 and 35 years old with Graves' hyperthyroidism.

The chain is built from TRBV29-1 and TRBJ1-2, with 8 bases fitting TRBD1. Trimming at V came to 6 bases and at J to 0 bases, leaving 9 bases not matched to a gene. The CDR3 is 15 residues long. The V gene's germline CDR1 is SQVTM and CDR2 ANQGSEA. CDR3 nucleotide sequence: TGCAGCGTGGACAGGGCATCACCCTCTAACTATGGCTACACCTTC. This gives the protein CSVDRASPSNYGYTF.

This clonotype was counted at least ten times. The V gene is TRBV28, the J gene TRBJ1-1; D remains unclear. The ends were cut back, 3 bases at V and 0 bases at J, with 8 bases in the middle. The germline V gene encodes CDR1 MDHEN and CDR2 SYDVKM. This CDR3 is 14 amino acids long. CDR3 in amino acids: CASSFQKMNTEAFF. The CDR3 nucleotides are TGTGCCAGCAGTTTCCAAAAGATGAACACTGAAGCTTTCTTT. Combining the CDR3 with reference TRBV28 and TRBJ1-1 gives the whole variable domain DVKVTQSSRYLVKRTGEKVFLECVQDMDHENMFWYRQDPGLGLRLIYFSYDVKMKEKGDIPEGYSVSREKKERFSLILESASTNQTSMYLCASSFQKMNTEAFFGQGTRLTVV.

On this clonotype: A much larger clone is a single base away; this may be a read error. V is TRBV29-1 and J is TRBJ2-7; D may be TRBD1 (6 bases). This CDR3 is built from 13 residues. Trimming left V 8 bases short and J 0 bases short, with 14 bases between. CDR1 and CDR2 from the germline V gene are SQVTM and ANQGSEA. The CDR3 reads CSCRTVLSYEQYF. CDR3 bases: TGCAGCTGTAGGACAGTTCTCTCCTACGAGCAGTACTTC.

This clonotype was picked up many times. V usage is TRBV12-3 or TRBV12-4 and J usage is TRBJ2-1; 9 nucleotides match TRBD1. J was trimmed by 5 bases and V by 6 bases; bases with no gene match: 8. This CDR3 region has 15 residues. The CDR3 nucleotides read TGTGCCAGCAGGCACCCGGGACAGGGTAACAATGAGCAGTTCTTC. It yields the protein CASRHPGQGNNEQFF.

This rearrangement joins TRBV6-4 to TRBJ2-4, with 8 positions matching TRBD1. The J segment lost 7 bases and the V segment lost 9 bases, leaving 14 bases of the junction unmatched. The CDR3 runs 15 residues. Germline V gives CDR1 MRHNA, CDR2 SNTAGT. CDR3 loop: CARPPQGAHYNIQYF. The CDR3, as DNA: TGTGCCAGGCCTCCCCAGGGGGCACATTATAACATTCAGTACTTC.

This clonotype was counted only a few times. DNA for the CDR3: TGCGCCAGCAGCCCATCGAGCGCACTGAACACTGAAGCTTTCTTT. Protein sequence: CASSPSSALNTEAFF. The rearrangement uses TRBV4-1 and TRBJ1-1, with D unclear. CDR1 and CDR2 from the germline V gene are MGHRA and YSYEKL. Trimming shortened V by 4 bases and J by 0 bases, and 12 bases separated the two germline ends. The CDR3 length is 15 residues.

This chain joins TRBV11-2 and TRBJ1-4; 7 bases are shared with TRBD1. Germline loops: CDR1 SGHAT, CDR2 FQNNGV. J gave up 7 bases and V 5 bases, and 13 bases lay outside the gene matches. The CDR3 length is 16 residues. CDR3 nucleotides: TGTGCCAGCAGCCCCGGGACAGCCACTCGCAGTGAAAAACTGTTTTTT. Translated, it gives CASSPGTATRSEKLFF.

The chain recombines TRBV5-5 with TRBJ2-5, with a possible D match to TRBD2 (5 bases). Trimming left V 0 bases short and J 7 bases short, with 16 bases between. The CDR3 has 15 residues. CDR1 SGHKS and CDR2 YYEKEE come from the germline V gene (reference sequence). CDR3 DNA sequence: TGTGCCAGCAGCTTGGCCGAGGGTCCCACGGTGACCCAGTACTTC. Translating gives CASSLAEGPTVTQYF.

Many counts were recorded for this clonotype. Here the CDR3 DNA reads TGCAGCGCCTCTGGACAGGGTAGTAAAGCTTTCTTT. As protein: CSASGQGSKAFF. J is TRBJ1-1 and V is TRBV29-1; 8 bases fit TRBD1. This CDR3 has 12 residues. Germline V lookup: CDR1 SQVTM, CDR2 ANQGSEA. Unmatched junction bases numbered 10, after V lost 7 bases and J lost 9 bases.

The J gene is TRBJ2-5, the V gene TRBV2; no reliable D call. The CDR3 spans 13 residues. Germline CDR1 and CDR2: SNHLY and FYNNEI. Trimming removed 3 bases from V and 7 bases from J, with 12 bases in between. CDR3 in amino acids: CASSESTLGTQYF. CDR3 coding DNA: TGTGCCAGCAGTGAGTCTACTTTAGGGACCCAGTACTTC.

V usage is TRBV20-1 and J usage is TRBJ1-5; possibly TRBD1 for D (5 bases). The CDR3 loop spans 13 amino acids. CDR1 and CDR2 (germline): DFQATT, SNEGSKA (reference sequence). Trimming shortened V by 5 bases and J by 4 bases, and 12 bases separated the two germline ends. CDR3 DNA sequence: TGCAGTGCTTGGAGGGGCTCTAATCAGCCCCAGCATTTT. It encodes CSAWRGSNQPQHF.

This clonotype appeared a few times. The V call is TRBV28, the J call TRBJ2-5; 13 nucleotides match TRBD2. The CDR3 is 17 amino acids. In germline, CDR1 is MDHEN, CDR2 SYDVKM. After removal of 6 bases from V and 3 bases from J, the junction contained 10 bases not matched to a gene. The CDR3 sequence is CASSRTSGSIWEETQYF. For the CDR3, the DNA is TGTGCCAGCAGCCGGACTAGCGGGAGTATTTGGGAAGAGACCCAGTACTTC.

CDR3 coding DNA: TGTGCCAGCAGCTTGAAAAAGAGGAGCGTGGGGGAGCAGTACTTC. This codes for CASSLKKRSVGEQYF. V and J are TRBV5-4 and TRBJ2-7; D gene ambiguous. CDR1 and CDR2 from the germline V gene are SGHNT and YYREEE (reference sequence). This CDR3 is built from 15 residues. Trimming shortened V by 1 base and J by 7 bases, and 18 bases separated the two germline ends.

This clonotype was counted only a few times. The junction and the germline gene differ at one end; a read error may be behind it. This rearrangement joins TRBV12-3 or TRBV12-4 to TRBJ2-5; 8 positions agree with TRBD1. The CDR3 has 15 residues. Written as DNA, the CDR3 is TGTGTCAGCAGTTTAGCGTCAGGGGGCGTAGAGACCCAGTACTTC. It translates to CVSSLASGGVETQYF.

The chain uses TRBV7-9 and TRBJ2-1; no reliable D call. CDR1 is SEHNR, CDR2 FQNEAQ, per germline (reference sequence). The CDR3 loop spans 15 amino acids. V lost 0 bases to trimming and J lost 0 bases, with 6 bases between them. The CDR3, as DNA: TGTGCCAGCAGCTTAGCGGGTCCCTCCTACAATGAGCAGTTCTTC. This encodes CASSLAGPSYNEQFF. Based on the CDR3 plus reference TRBV7-9 and TRBJ2-1, the full variable domain is DTGVSQNPRHKITKRGQNVTFRCDPISEHNRLYWYRQTLGQGPEFLTYFQNEAQLEKSRLLSDRFSAERPKGSFSTLEIQRTEQGDSAMYLCASSLAGPSYNEQFFGPGTRLTVL.

This clonotype was found many times. The chain has TRBV5-1 and TRBJ2-1; TRBD1 matches 8 bases. V shed 3 bases and J 4 bases; nucleotides not matched to a gene: 6. The CDR3 sequence is 15 residues long. CDR1 and CDR2 from the germline V gene are SGHRS and YFSETQ. The CDR3 DNA reads TGCGCCAGCAGCTATCAGGGGGCGGGATACAATGAGCAGTTCTTC. This codes for CASSYQGAGYNEQFF.

This clonotype was picked up many times. This rearrangement joins TRBV6-1 to TRBJ1-1; 10 bases fit TRBD1. CDR3 length: 13 residues. Germline assignment: CDR1 MNHNS and CDR2 SASEGT. J gave up 3 bases and V 6 bases, and 1 base lay outside the gene matches. DNA of the CDR3: TGTGCCAGCAGGGACAGGGGGTACACTGAAGCTTTCTTT. This gives the protein CASRDRGYTEAFF.

This clonotype was seen ten or more times. The CDR3 coding sequence is TGTGCCAGCAGCGCCCGGGACAGCCTGGAGGCTTTCTTT. This codes for CASSARDSLEAFF. This chain uses TRBV11-1 with TRBJ1-1; TRBD1 agrees at 7 bases. This CDR3 comprises 13 residues. CDR1 is SGHAT and CDR2 is FQDESV in the germline V gene (reference sequence). The V segment lost 5 bases and the J segment 11 bases; nucleotides outside the gene matches: 11.

With respect to this clonotype: This could be a read error, since a much larger clone is one nucleotide away. This chain uses TRBV28 with TRBJ1-1; no definite D call. CDR1 and CDR2 (germline): MDHEN, SYDVKM. Trimming took 8 bases from V and 1 from J, leaving 5 bases between them. This CDR3 is 11 amino acids long. CDR3 DNA: TGTGCCAGCCTATGGAACACTGAAGCTTTCTTT. Translated: CASLWNTEAFF.

This clonotype occurred many times. The V gene is TRBV3-1, the J gene TRBJ2-1; TRBD2 matches 8 bases. Germline V gene data show CDR1 as LGHDT and CDR2 as YNNKEL (reference sequence). The CDR3 runs to 16 residues. The V segment lost 4 bases and the J segment 8 bases; nucleotides outside the gene matches: 13. The CDR3 protein is CASSLGGSGVLHEQFF. The CDR3 DNA reads as TGTGCCAGCAGCCTAGGGGGTAGCGGGGTCCTTCATGAGCAGTTCTTC.

This clonotype appeared many times. The chain links TRBV12-3 or TRBV12-4 to TRBJ2-5; a weak D match, TRBD2 (6 bases). Trimming took off 6 bases at V and 10 bases at J, with 15 bases between the two ends. The CDR3 consists of 12 residues. In nucleotides, the CDR3 is TGTGCCAGCAGGGCGGGACGGTCTCTCCAGTACTTC. It codes for CASRAGRSLQYF.

CDR3 in DNA: TGCAGCGTTTGGACTAGCGGGAGGGACGAGCAGTACTTC. Encoded protein: CSVWTSGRDEQYF. The chain is built from TRBV29-1 and TRBJ2-7; 15 bases line up with TRBD2. V lost 5 bases to trimming and J lost 5 bases; unmatched junction nucleotides: 1. Per germline, CDR1 SQVTM and CDR2 ANQGSEA. This CDR3 comprises 13 residues.

This clonotype was observed many times. This sequence joins TRBV11-2 and TRBJ1-1; 8 bases align to TRBD1. Trimming cost V 5 bases and J 0 bases; bases outside gene matches: 11. The CDR3 is 17 residues long. Germline CDR1 and CDR2: SGHAT and FQNNGV. The CDR3 spells CASSPTTGAIMNTEAFF. Written as DNA, the CDR3 is TGTGCCAGCAGCCCAACGACAGGGGCGATCATGAACACTGAAGCTTTCTTT.

On this clonotype itself: A read error may account for a junction end that differs from germline. CDR3 protein: CVSSVEDLANEQYF. The CDR3 region has the DNA TGTGTCAGCAGCGTAGAGGATTTGGCCAACGAGCAGTACTTC. The chain recombines TRBV9 with TRBJ2-7; no definite D call. CDR1 is SGDLS, CDR2 YYNGEE, per germline. This CDR3 comprises 14 residues.

This clonotype was found a few times. The rearrangement uses TRBV30 and TRBJ2-7; TRBD2 might be the D (5 bases). The germline V gene has CDR1 GTSNPN and CDR2 SVGIG (reference sequence). This CDR3 has 12 residues. V lost 0 bases and J lost 6, with 9 bases in between. CDR3 loop: CAWSVPGVEQYF. CDR3 DNA: TGTGCCTGGAGTGTCCCCGGGGTCGAGCAGTACTTC.

This chain joins TRBV29-1 and TRBJ1-1, with a tentative D call TRBD1 (5 bases). From germline, CDR1 is SQVTM and CDR2 ANQGSEA. This CDR3 region has 13 residues. V lost 6 bases and J 0 bases, leaving 11 bases between the germline ends. DNA of the CDR3: TGCAGCGTGACTACAGGAATGAACACTGAAGCTTTCTTT. Its translation is CSVTTGMNTEAFF.

This clonotype was counted ten times or more. The CDR3 protein is CASSLAGLDEQFF. The CDR3 DNA follows: TGCGCCAGCAGCTTGGCTGGTCTCGATGAGCAGTTCTTC. This chain joins TRBV5-1 and TRBJ2-1; D is uncertain. From germline, CDR1 is SGHRS and CDR2 YFSETQ. The CDR3 length is 13 residues. With 0 bases removed from V and 8 bases from J, the gap between germline ends came to 9 bases.